This T cell receptor (beta chain) was documented in a study of OX40 agonist ivuxolimab in advanced cancers. Study background: Patients received the agonistic anti-OX40 (CD134) antibody ivuxolimab. Study results and caveats: It was also the case that some nonresponders had low normalized T-cell clonal expansion. Fewer expanded clones were found on average in CD4+ than in CD8+ T cells.

The table came from immunoSEQ multiplex PCR; TCRdb's copy has only in-frame clones and leaves some out. Here the sample spans some 64,000 clones, about 83% being singletons. Concerning this clone: The target antigen is unknown.

Per germline, CDR1 MNHNS and CDR2 SASEGT. The CDR3 sequence is 15 residues long. Deletions cut 6 bases from V and 6 bases from J, with 17 bases between. The material was CD4+ or CD8+ T cells sorted from blood, obtained in a trial of the OX40 agonist ivuxolimab. The clonotype originates from an adult with an advanced solid tumor such as melanoma, head and neck, liver or kidney cancer. The chain couples TRBV6-1 to TRBJ2-2, with a possible D match to TRBD2 (6 bases). The CDR3 DNA is TGTGCCAGCAGGTCCGGTAGGAGGGCCCCCGGGGAGCTGTTTTTT. Translating gives CASRSGRRAPGELFF.